Reported below is one T cell receptor (beta chain). What it recognizes is unknown. A much larger clone is a single base away; this may be a read error. MiXCR was run by TCRdb on the 5' RACE reads, yielding one entry per CDR3 protein. The repertoire consists of around 70,000 distinct CDR3 sequences, with about 5.1% occurring once and the leading ten covering about 2.2%. The record originates from a study of neurological immune-mediated disorders. Overall study context: Of the approximately 35 patients who had multiple sclerosis, approximately 31 had the relapsing-remitting form and 3 had the secondary progressive form.

CDR1 and CDR2 from the germline V gene are DFQATT and SNEGSKA (reference sequence). J was trimmed by 7 bases and V by 2 bases; bases with no gene match: 2. The CDR3 extends over 12 amino acids. Study-level findings and limits: Clinical features showed no association with the multiple sclerosis repertoire cluster, and MRI features showed none either. Across subjects, no CDR3 amino acid sequence appeared in expanded clones of more than one subject, a finding that suggested private repertoires in all groups.

V usage is TRBV20-1 and J usage is TRBJ1-1; 9 bases match TRBD1. Sequencing was performed on PBMCs. The source of this sequence is a woman in her 70s with multiple sclerosis. The DNA of the CDR3 is TGCAGTGCTAGAAAGGGACAGGGTGAAGCTTTCTTT. Translating gives CSARKGQGEAFF.